This passage covers 23 T cell receptor beta chains from one sample sequenced in a study of response to subunit inactivated influenza vaccine. TCRdb re-called the RT-PCR reads with MiXCR, one entry per CDR3 protein. The sample has a few hundred thousand distinct CDR3 sequences, 14% seen once; the top ten hold over 8.5%. The starting material was PBMCs from blood, obtained 12 days after vaccination. The receptors come from a man aged 50 to 59 who received an inactivated influenza vaccine.

The chain employs TRBV7-6 and TRBJ2-2; 10 bases match TRBD2. The V and J ends lost 5 bases and 1 base, in that order; junction bases with no gene match: 7. CDR1 is SGHVS, CDR2 FNYEAQ, per germline. The CDR3 sequence is 17 residues long. CDR3 coding DNA: TGTGCCAGCAGCGTAGTGGTAGCGGGAGGGAACACCGGGGAGCTGTTTTTT. The encoded protein is CASSVVVAGGNTGELFF. Full variable domain (outside the CDR3, taken from reference TRBV7-6 and TRBJ2-2): GAGVSQSPRYKVTKRGQDVALRCDPISGHVSLYWYRQALGQGPEFLTYFNYEAQQDKSGLPNDRFSAERPEGSISTLTIQRTEQRDSAMYRCASSVVVAGGNTGELFFGEGSRLTVL.

This clonotype was detected only a few times. V and J are TRBV20-1 and TRBJ2-3, with a possible D match to TRBD2 (7 bases). CDR3 length equals 11 residues. In germline, CDR1 is DFQATT, CDR2 SNEGSKA (reference sequence). V was clipped by 8 bases and J by 4 bases, with 10 bases between them. CDR3 protein: CSWGGPDTQYF. DNA for the CDR3: TGCAGTTGGGGGGGGCCAGATACGCAGTATTTT.

V and J are TRBV29-1 and TRBJ2-1; 11 nucleotides agree with TRBD2. This CDR3 has 15 amino acids. Trimming took 6 bases from V and 3 from J; bases not matched to a gene: 7. Germline V CDR1 and CDR2: SQVTM, ANQGSEA. The CDR3 here is CSVDLTSGGYNEQFF. The CDR3, as DNA: TGCAGCGTAGACCTTACTAGCGGGGGCTACAATGAGCAGTTCTTC.

This clonotype was seen only a few times. The V call is TRBV29-1, the J call TRBJ1-1; 7 bases match TRBD1. CDR1 is SQVTM and CDR2 is ANQGSEA in the germline V gene. This CDR3 comprises 13 residues. After removal of 7 bases from V and 1 base from J, the junction contained 6 bases not matched to a gene. The CDR3 DNA reads TGCAGCGGCTTGGGACAGAAGAACACTGAAGCTTTCTTT. This gives the protein CSGLGQKNTEAFF.

The chain carries TRBV7-9 and TRBJ2-7, with no clear D. The V and J ends lost 8 bases and 2 bases respectively, with 13 bases between them. The CDR3 extends over 13 amino acids. CDR1 and CDR2 (germline): SEHNR, FQNEAQ (reference sequence). As DNA, the CDR3 is TGTGCCAGCCAAGGGAATTCAGCCTACGAGCAGTACTTC. It translates to CASQGNSAYEQYF.

This chain's CDR3 is CASSQRTGNTIYF. The CDR3 bases are TGTGCCAGCAGCCAGCGGACTGGAAACACCATATATTTT. The chain carries TRBV3-1 and TRBJ1-3; D is ambiguous. V dropped 3 bases and J dropped 2 bases, with 5 bases sitting between them. Germline V CDR1 and CDR2: LGHDT, YNNKEL (reference sequence). This CDR3 spans 13 amino acids.

This clonotype was found a few times. The rearrangement uses TRBV20-1 and TRBJ2-7; D is ambiguous. The V end was cut by 4 bases, the J end by 2 bases, with 12 bases between. The CDR3 is 13 amino acids. Germline CDR1 is DFQATT and CDR2 is SNEGSKA (reference sequence). The CDR3 bases are TGCAGTGCTACTAACAGATATCCCTACGAGCAGTACTTC. Translation: CSATNRYPYEQYF.

This clonotype was seen a handful of times. V gene TRBV20-1 combines with J gene TRBJ1-1, with D uncertain. V lost 1 base and J lost 6, with 12 bases in between. Germline loops: CDR1 DFQATT, CDR2 SNEGSKA (reference sequence). The CDR3 runs to 13 residues. CDR3: CSARVTGEPEAFF. CDR3 in DNA: TGCAGTGCTAGAGTAACGGGCGAACCTGAAGCTTTCTTT.

A few counts support this clonotype. The chain joins TRBV11-2 to TRBJ1-1; tentatively, D is TRBD1 (5 bases). The ends were cut back, 5 bases at V and 8 bases at J, with 12 bases in the middle. The CDR3 is 12 amino acids. Germline CDR1 SGHAT, CDR2 FQNNGV. The CDR3 spells CASSDPGREAFF. The CDR3 DNA sequence: TGTGCCAGCAGCGACCCGGGACGGGAAGCTTTCTTT.

This clonotype was picked up a small number of times. The chain combines TRBV20-1 with TRBJ2-7; D gene uncertain. CDR1 DFQATT and CDR2 SNEGSKA come from the germline V gene (reference sequence). CDR3 size: 15 residues. V was shortened by 0 bases and J by 3 bases, with 15 bases between the two germline ends. This chain's CDR3 is CSARDQVANNYEQYF. DNA for the CDR3: TGCAGTGCTAGAGATCAAGTAGCAAATAACTACGAGCAGTACTTC.

The J gene is TRBJ1-3, the V gene TRBV28; D gene unclear. Germline lookup yields CDR1 MDHEN and CDR2 SYDVKM. The CDR3 totals 17 residues. V lost 4 bases and J lost 0, with 16 bases in between. CDR3 nucleotide sequence: TGTGCCAGCAGTTCCCCCGCGTACGGAGGCTCTGGAAACACCATATATTTT. Protein sequence: CASSSPAYGGSGNTIYF.

This sequence joins TRBV6-1 and TRBJ1-1; D is undetermined. CDR1 MNHNS and CDR2 SASEGT come from the germline V gene. The CDR3 is 17 amino acids. The ends were cut back, 2 bases at V and 1 base at J, with 17 bases in the middle. The CDR3 reads CASSESNLGRKNTEAFF. The CDR3 bases are TGTGCCAGCAGTGAATCGAACCTAGGCAGAAAGAACACTGAAGCTTTCTTT.

This clonotype showed up many times. The CDR3 reads CASRLGQVNTEAFF. Here the CDR3 DNA reads TGTGCCAGCAGGCTGGGACAGGTGAACACTGAAGCTTTCTTT. The V call is TRBV28, the J call TRBJ1-1, with 8 bases aligning to TRBD1. After removal of 6 bases from V and 0 bases from J, the junction contained 3 bases not matched to a gene. In germline, CDR1 is MDHEN, CDR2 SYDVKM. This CDR3 contains 14 residues.

This clonotype was seen a few times. V and J are TRBV20-1 and TRBJ2-1; 9 nucleotides align to TRBD2. The V gene's germline CDR1 is DFQATT and CDR2 SNEGSKA (reference sequence). CDR3 size: 14 residues. J lost 9 bases, V lost 5 bases, and 11 bases had no gene match. The CDR3 coding sequence is TGCAGTGCTGGGAGGACTAGCGTTGGGGGTGAGCAGTTCTTC. Residues: CSAGRTSVGGEQFF.

The rearrangement joins TRBV20-1 to TRBJ2-1; D gene uncertain. The V end was cut by 1 base, the J end by 8 bases, with 15 bases between. The CDR3 extends over 14 amino acids. The germline gives CDR1 DFQATT, CDR2 SNEGSKA (reference sequence). CDR3: CSARVAATRDEQFF. The DNA for the CDR3 is TGCAGTGCTAGAGTTGCGGCTACCCGAGATGAGCAGTTCTTC.

The table lists this clonotype with a few counts. CDR3 sequence: CSAKGTSEETQYF. In DNA, the CDR3 is TGCAGTGCTAAGGGGACTAGCGAGGAGACCCAGTACTTC. The rearrangement links TRBV20-1 to TRBJ2-5; 10 bases line up with TRBD2. The CDR3 has 13 residues. The J segment lost 5 bases and the V segment lost 4 bases, leaving 4 bases of the junction unmatched. Germline V CDR1 and CDR2: DFQATT, SNEGSKA (reference sequence).

The rearrangement uses TRBV12-3 or TRBV12-4 and TRBJ2-5; 8 positions agree with TRBD2. The CDR3 is made up of 16 amino acids. Germline trimming cut 2 bases from V and 4 bases from J; bases unmatched to any gene: 9. The CDR3 here is CASSLSLSGRGETQYF. The CDR3 region has the DNA TGTGCCAGCAGTTTAAGTCTCAGCGGGAGAGGAGAGACCCAGTACTTC.

This clonotype showed up just once. The V and J genes are TRBV19 and TRBJ2-3, with 7 bases fitting TRBD2. J was trimmed by 0 bases and V by 3 bases; bases with no gene match: 6. This CDR3 has 16 residues. The V gene's germline CDR1 is LNHDA and CDR2 SQIVND (reference sequence). DNA of the CDR3: TGTGCCAGTAGTATTGGGCTAGCGGTGAGCACAGATACGCAGTATTTT. The encoded protein is CASSIGLAVSTDTQYF. Based on the CDR3 plus reference TRBV19 and TRBJ2-3, the full variable domain is DGGITQSPKYLFRKEGQNVTLSCEQNLNHDAMYWYRQDPGQGLRLIYYSQIVNDFQKGDIAEGYSVSREKKESFPLTVTSAQKNPTAFYLCASSIGLAVSTDTQYFGPGTRLTVL.

This clonotype was seen more than once but under ten times. This chain links TRBV4-3 with TRBJ2-2, with 7 bases identical to TRBD2. V trimming: 2 bases; J trimming: 0 bases; junction bases outside the gene matches: 15. This CDR3 has 20 amino acids. Germline CDR1 and CDR2: LGHNA and YSLEER. The CDR3, as DNA: TGCGCCAGCAGCCAAACCCACTCAGCGGGACCGCCGTCGAACACCGGGGAGCTGTTTTTT. This codes for CASSQTHSAGPPSNTGELFF.

This clonotype was seen a few times. The chain joins TRBV11-1 to TRBJ2-7; D gene unclear. Germline lookup yields CDR1 SGHAT and CDR2 FQDESV (reference sequence). The CDR3 consists of 15 residues. Trimming left V 0 bases short and J 3 bases short, with 12 bases between. The CDR3 spells CASSLAFGSYYEQYF. CDR3 in DNA: TGTGCCAGCAGCTTAGCGTTCGGCTCTTACTACGAGCAGTACTTC.

This clonotype was detected only a few times. The V and J genes are TRBV20-1 and TRBJ2-7; the match to TRBD2 covers 13 bases. This CDR3 has 14 residues. V trimming: 2 bases; J trimming: 4 bases; junction bases outside the gene matches: 2. CDR1 is DFQATT, CDR2 SNEGSKA, per germline (reference sequence). The chain's CDR3 is CSARKGLAGYEQYF. In nucleotides, the CDR3 is TGCAGTGCTAGAAAGGGACTAGCGGGGTACGAGCAGTACTTC.

The V gene is TRBV6-2 or TRBV6-3, the J gene TRBJ2-3; either TRBD1 or TRBD2 may fit D (5 bases each). This CDR3 is built from 14 residues. V was shortened by 4 bases and J by 7 bases, with 15 bases between the two germline ends. Germline assignment: CDR1 MNHEY and CDR2 SVGEGT. The CDR3 is CASSSPGPLNTQYF. CDR3 bases: TGTGCCAGCAGTTCCCCGGGACCCCTTAATACGCAGTATTTT.

This clonotype has ten or more counts. This rearrangement joins TRBV7-2 to TRBJ1-5; TRBD1 is a possible D gene (6 bases). Germline V CDR1 and CDR2: SGHTA, FQGNSA. The CDR3 runs 13 residues. V lost 4 bases and J lost 7, with 11 bases in between. The DNA of the CDR3 is TGTGCCAGCAGCTCAGACAGGACCCAGCCCCAGCATTTT. This translates into CASSSDRTQPQHF.